The 13 T cell receptor beta chains listed next were all sequenced from one sample in a study of graft-versus-host responses after intestinal transplantation. These receptors' antigens are unknown. Generated by immunoSEQ multiplex PCR, the TCRdb table keeps only in-frame clones and is missing some. The data show under 95,000 clones, with about nine tenths seen just once and roughly 0.3% held by the top ten. The specimen was unstimulated CD4+ T cells sorted from spleen or lymph node cells, collected before transplant. All receptors come from a human donor who was the organ donor for an intestinal transplant.

This chain links TRBV10-3 with TRBJ2-7; TRBD1 or TRBD2 may be the D gene (7 bases each). V shed 10 bases and J shed 0 bases, with 19 bases lying between them. The CDR3 covers 15 residues. Germline values: CDR1 ENHRY, CDR2 SYGVKD. CDR3 in amino acids: CATRGGRGSSYEQYF. CDR3 nucleotides: TGTGCCACCAGGGGGGGACGCGGCAGCTCCTACGAGCAGTACTTC.

The V call is TRBV28, the J call TRBJ2-3; TRBD1 aligns across 7 bases. After removal of 3 bases from V and 4 bases from J, the junction contained 13 bases not matched to a gene. Looked up from germline, CDR1 is MDHEN and CDR2 is SYDVKM. This CDR3 is 17 amino acids long. In DNA form, the CDR3 reads TGTGCCAGCAGTTTTCAATGGACAGGAGTTGTTGCAGATACGCAGTATTTT. This gives the protein CASSFQWTGVVADTQYF.

The gene calls are TRBV2 and TRBJ1-5; 7 bases fit TRBD1. Germline loops: CDR1 SNHLY, CDR2 FYNNEI. The CDR3 has 15 amino acids. The J segment lost 4 bases and the V segment lost 4 bases, leaving 7 bases of the junction unmatched. The CDR3 loop reads CASSVGLTGNQPQHF. In nucleotides, the CDR3 is TGTGCCAGCAGTGTGGGTCTGACAGGGAATCAGCCCCAGCATTTT.

The rearrangement uses TRBV25-1 and TRBJ1-3; no reliable D call. Germline-derived CDR1 and CDR2 are MGHDK and SYGVNS. The CDR3 sequence is 14 residues long. V lost 3 bases to trimming and J lost 6 bases, with 12 bases between them. Here the CDR3 DNA reads TGTGCCAGCAGTGATTCGCGGGGAGTAAACACCATATATTTT. Residues: CASSDSRGVNTIYF.

The chain carries TRBV9 and TRBJ2-1, with D possibly matching TRBD2 (6 bases). The CDR3 extends over 15 amino acids. Germline loops: CDR1 SGDLS, CDR2 YYNGEE. Trimming pared 1 base from V and 7 bases from J, leaving 15 bases between. This CDR3 is CASSVIAGEANEQFF. DNA for the CDR3: TGTGCCAGCAGCGTAATCGCTGGGGAGGCTAATGAGCAGTTCTTC.

This clone has just one count. CDR3 in DNA: TGTGCCAGCACCACACACCTGAATAAAGTAGGGACAGGGGGCCGAGAGCAGTACTTC. This encodes CASTTHLNKVGTGGREQYF. J is TRBJ2-7 and V is TRBV21-1; TRBD1, as called in the table, went unchecked against the DNA. TRBV21-1 represents a pseudogene. CDR3 size: 19 residues.

Only a few counts were recorded for this clone. The genes are TRBV5-1 and TRBJ2-5, with D maybe TRBD2 (6 bases). CDR1 is SGHRS, CDR2 YFSETQ, per germline. V was pared by 0 bases and J by 5 bases, with 14 bases between. There are 15 residues in the CDR3. CDR3 sequence: CASSLVGGGVETQYF. As DNA, the CDR3 is TGCGCCAGCAGCTTGGTGGGAGGCGGGGTGGAGACCCAGTACTTC.

V is TRBV7-9 and J is TRBJ1-2, with 9 nucleotides matching TRBD1. V trimming: 5 bases; J trimming: 8 bases; junction bases outside the gene matches: 6. The CDR3 has 13 amino acids. Germline V gives CDR1 SEHNR, CDR2 FQNEAQ (reference sequence). Written as DNA, the CDR3 is TGTGCCAGCAGCGACTGGACAGGGGCGGGCTACACCTTC. Amino acid sequence: CASSDWTGAGYTF.

The rearrangement links TRBV5-6 to TRBJ2-3, with TRBD2 as a possible D gene (7 bases). Trimming cost V 3 bases and J 0 bases, with 14 bases left between them. The CDR3 spans 16 residues. Germline-derived CDR1 and CDR2 are SGHDT and YYEEEE. The CDR3 spells CASSWGGAGSTDTQYF. CDR3 nucleotide sequence: TGTGCCAGCAGCTGGGGGGGGGCGGGGAGCACAGATACGCAGTATTTT.

The CDR3 sequence is CASSLGVSTDTQYF. The DNA of the CDR3 is TGTGCCAGCAGCTTGGGTGTCAGTACAGATACGCAGTATTTT. The V gene is TRBV5-6, the J gene TRBJ2-3; no clear D gene. From germline, CDR1 is SGHDT and CDR2 YYEEEE. The CDR3 contains 14 residues. The ends were cut back, 0 bases at V and 3 bases at J, with 8 bases in the middle.

This rearrangement joins TRBV7-8 to TRBJ2-5; TRBD2 agrees at 7 bases. V shed 3 bases and J 0 bases; nucleotides not matched to a gene: 4. The CDR3 consists of 15 residues. CDR1 and CDR2 (germline): SGHVS, FQNEAQ. This chain's CDR3 is CASSFDSGYQETQYF. The DNA of the CDR3 is TGTGCCAGCAGCTTCGATAGCGGGTACCAAGAGACCCAGTACTTC.

The chain links TRBV7-2 to TRBJ2-4; D not certain. Germline assignment: CDR1 SGHTA and CDR2 FQGNSA. V was clipped by 5 bases and J by 0 bases, with 8 bases between them. The length of the CDR3 is 14 residues. CDR3 region: CASSRALAKNIQYF. Here the CDR3 DNA reads TGTGCCAGCAGCCGAGCCTTAGCCAAAAACATTCAGTACTTC.

The chain links TRBV5-4 to TRBJ2-3; 13 bases align to TRBD2. The CDR3 sequence is 16 residues long. V shed 4 bases, J shed 2 bases, and the junction held 4 bases outside the gene matches. Germline V gives CDR1 SGHNT, CDR2 YYREEE (reference sequence). As DNA, the CDR3 is TGTGCCAGCAGCCCGACTAGCGGGGGGTCCACAGATACGCAGTATTTT. The encoded protein is CASSPTSGGSTDTQYF.